This T cell receptor (beta chain) was sequenced in a study of blood T cell repertoires in COVID-19. Background on the study: Specimens from acute and convalescent COVID-19 originated in the United States, Italy and Spain. Nucleic acid was either cDNA or gDNA, and it came from T cells, B-cell-depleted T cells, or PBMCs.

The CDR3 loop spans 16 amino acids. V was clipped by 2 bases and J by 2 bases; unmatched bases: 4. Germline V lookup: CDR1 MDHEN, CDR2 SYDVKM. Cohorts were assigned according to the clinical history that participants reported. Authors' methods: Amplification with reference gene primers provided the estimates of nucleated cell counts. The assay was immunoSEQ multiplex PCR, and TCRdb's table has in-frame clones only and misses some. D and trimming were read from the DNA, whereas the V and J calls and clone size are those reported in that table. The table includes 270,000 or so clones, more than 85% detected once.

Sequenced sample: PBMCs or T cells enriched from blood (not recorded which). This clonotype originated in a middle-aged man who had been exposed to COVID-19. V is TRBV28 and J is TRBJ1-3, with 9 bases that match TRBD1. The CDR3 DNA reads as TGTGCCAGCAGTTTAGACAGGGGGGTGACTGGAAACACCATATATTTT. This encodes CASSLDRGVTGNTIYF. Based on the CDR3 plus reference TRBV28 and TRBJ1-3, the full variable domain is DVKVTQSSRYLVKRTGEKVFLECVQDMDHENMFWYRQDPGLGLRLIYFSYDVKMKEKGDIPEGYSVSREKKERFSLILESASTNQTSMYLCASSLDRGVTGNTIYFGEGSWLTVV.